This T cell receptor beta chain is from a study of human T cells and chemical hapten exposure. With 6 bases removed from V and 4 bases from J, the gap between germline ends came to 25 bases. The CDR3 has 17 amino acids. The germline V gene has CDR1 SGHDT and CDR2 YYEEEE. In the study's own analysis: Over 95,000 TCRs per sample was the median, with a range of about 20,000 to 690,600. TCRdb recomputed calls from the RACE reads with MiXCR, one row per CDR3 protein. The V and J calls were determined by TCRdb, not by the authors. Here the sample spans some 380,000 distinct CDR3 sequences, more than 4.5% being singletons. This clonotype was counted between two and nine times. Regarding time point: patch test 1, 2 weeks after DPC sensitization. Stated treatment: therapeutic diphenylcyclopropenone sensitization with weekly scalp DPC. Donation of samples came from alopecia patients who were 18 to 70 years old and suitable for DPC.

The clonotype was recovered from a woman between 45 and 60 years old with alopecia areata. Some clones in this sample may be carry-over from other donors' samples. V gene TRBV5-6 combines with J gene TRBJ1-1; D is perhaps TRBD1 (6 bases). The sample consisted of whole blood, taken in connection with sensitization to the hapten diphenylcyclopropenone (DPC). This CDR3 reads CASTFGLDGTTGTEAFF. For the CDR3, the DNA is TGTGCCAGCACCTTTGGATTAGATGGGACAACGGGCACTGAAGCTTTCTTT.